This T cell receptor beta chain was observed in a study of blood T cell repertoires in COVID-19. The study assigned cohorts using participant-reported clinical history. Recovered status applied to Cohort 3 donors who had two consecutive negative PCRs. It also applied to those with clearance or with symptom resolution. Data came from immunoSEQ multiplex PCR; TCRdb stores just in-frame clones and leaves some out. Among a few hundred thousand clones listed, 80% to 90% were seen once. V was trimmed by 4 bases and J by 3 bases, leaving 24 bases between them. The CDR3 covers 18 residues. Germline CDR1 is SEHNR and CDR2 is FQNEAQ (reference sequence).

This rearrangement joins TRBV7-9 to TRBJ1-2; a weak D match, TRBD1 (5 bases). Input material: PBMCs or T cells enriched from blood (not recorded which). The clonotype comes from a young man who had recovered from COVID-19. The CDR3 nucleotides are TGTGCCAGCAGCTACCCCGTATCCGGACACCGGGTGGACTATGGCTACACCTTC. It yields the protein CASSYPVSGHRVDYGYTF.